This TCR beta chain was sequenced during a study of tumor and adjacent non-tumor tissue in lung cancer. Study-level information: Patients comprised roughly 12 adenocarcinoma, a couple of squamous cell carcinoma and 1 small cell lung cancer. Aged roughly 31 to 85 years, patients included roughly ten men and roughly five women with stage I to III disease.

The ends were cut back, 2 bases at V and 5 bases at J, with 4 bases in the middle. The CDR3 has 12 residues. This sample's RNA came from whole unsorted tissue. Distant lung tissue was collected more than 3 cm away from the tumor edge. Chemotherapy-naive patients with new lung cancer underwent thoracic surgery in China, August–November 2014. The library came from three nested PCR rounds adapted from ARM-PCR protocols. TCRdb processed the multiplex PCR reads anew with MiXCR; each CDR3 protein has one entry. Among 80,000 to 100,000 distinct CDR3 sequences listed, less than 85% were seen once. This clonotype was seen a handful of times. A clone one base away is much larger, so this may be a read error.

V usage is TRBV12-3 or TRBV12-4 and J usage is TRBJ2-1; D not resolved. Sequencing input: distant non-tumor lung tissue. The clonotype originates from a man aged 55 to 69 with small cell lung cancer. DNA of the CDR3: TGTGCCAGCAGTTTACCAAACAATGAGCAGTTCTTC. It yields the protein CASSLPNNEQFF.